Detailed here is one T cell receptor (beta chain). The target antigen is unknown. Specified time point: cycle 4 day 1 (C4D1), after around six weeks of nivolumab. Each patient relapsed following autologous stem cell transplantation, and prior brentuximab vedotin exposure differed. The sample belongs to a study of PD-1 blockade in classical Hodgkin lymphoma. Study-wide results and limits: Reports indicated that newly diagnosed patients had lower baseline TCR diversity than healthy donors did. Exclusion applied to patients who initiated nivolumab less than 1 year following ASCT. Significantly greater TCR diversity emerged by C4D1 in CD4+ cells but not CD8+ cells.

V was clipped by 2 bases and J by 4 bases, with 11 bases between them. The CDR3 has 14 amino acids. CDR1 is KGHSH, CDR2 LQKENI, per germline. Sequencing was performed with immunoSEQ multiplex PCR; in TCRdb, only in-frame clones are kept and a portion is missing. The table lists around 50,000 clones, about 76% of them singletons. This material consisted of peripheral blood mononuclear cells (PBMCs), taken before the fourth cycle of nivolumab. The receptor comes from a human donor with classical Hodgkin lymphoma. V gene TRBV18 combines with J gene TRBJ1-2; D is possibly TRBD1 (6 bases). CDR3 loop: CASSPGSGVYGYTF. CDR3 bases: TGTGCCAGCTCACCAGGATCAGGGGTCTATGGCTACACCTTC.